This T cell receptor (beta chain) was profiled in a study of cytomegalovirus exposure and HLA in healthy donors. The CDR3 has 16 amino acids. Trimming took 0 bases from V and 2 from J, leaving 13 bases between them. Looked up from germline, CDR1 is SGHRS and CDR2 is YFSETQ. PCR was performed using 60 Vbeta and 13 Jbeta primers. Data came from immunoSEQ multiplex PCR; TCRdb stores just in-frame clones and leaves some out. Seen here are around 160,000 clones, around three quarters observed once, and the top ten hold roughly 6.3%. Source material: PBMCs. The rearrangement uses TRBV5-1 and TRBJ2-3, with D perhaps TRBD1 (6 bases). This receptor was obtained from a woman in her forties in good health and CMV-seropositive. The CDR3 region has the DNA TGCGCCAGCAGCTTGGCCGGGCAGGGGAACACAGATACGCAGTATTTT. It codes for CASSLAGQGNTDTQYF.